This TCR beta chain derives from a study of blood T cell repertoires in COVID-19. In the study overall: PBMCs, B-cell-depleted T cells, or T cells were the source of the cDNA or gDNA that made up the material.

The V end was cut by 0 bases, the J end by 3 bases, with 11 bases between. The length of the CDR3 is 15 residues. CDR1 and CDR2 (germline): LGHNA, YSLEER. Original methodology: By means of reference gene primer amplification, nucleated cell counts were estimated. This table comes from immunoSEQ multiplex PCR, and its TCRdb copy is limited to in-frame clones, with some not included. The V and J calls and clone size were taken over from that table, and D and trimming were inferred from the DNA. The sample has 200,000 to 250,000 clones, roughly nine tenths seen once. Sequencing was done on a sample of peripheral blood. The genes are TRBV4-3 and TRBJ1-1; TRBD1 is a possible D gene (5 bases). The clonotype comes from a woman between 18 and 30 years old who had recovered from COVID-19. The CDR3 here is CASSQEWTRDTEAFF. The CDR3 coding sequence is TGCGCCAGCAGCCAAGAGTGGACCAGGGACACTGAAGCTTTCTTT.